What follows are 21 T cell receptor beta chains derived from one specimen sequenced in a study of regulatory T cells in long-lasting Graves disease (TCRdb year 2021). The meaning of the sample's time point label: newly diagnosed GD, antithyroid drugs for less than 3 months. For both TCR sequencing and RNA sequencing, RNA was extracted from PBMCs using TRIzol. The library was obtained by multiplex PCR. This sample was sequenced with an Illumina HiSeq 4000. TCR beta libraries were built with iRepertoire HTBI primers and Arm-PCR amplification of CDR3 regions. The raw public data were reprocessed by TCRdb itself: fastp quality trimming at Q25, MiXCR clonotype calling, in-frame beta chains only. Rows are combined by CDR3 protein, so each entry shows the most common genes and DNA. The sample has about 310,000 distinct CDR3 sequences on record, under 20% of them singletons. About 40% of the sample is taken by the ten largest.

Sequencing used peripheral blood mononuclear cells (PBMCs), obtained at new diagnosis, from a patient treated with antithyroid drugs. Receptors originate from a female donor with Graves disease.

There are many counts of this clonotype. V and J are TRBV29-1 and TRBJ2-1, with 11 positions matching TRBD2. Trimming took 6 bases from V and 6 from J; bases not matched to a gene: 10. Germline CDR1 and CDR2: SQVTM and ANQGSEA. CDR3 size: 15 residues. Here the CDR3 reads CSVGGLAGLGNEQFF. CDR3 nucleotide sequence: TGCAGCGTAGGCGGACTAGCGGGTTTAGGCAATGAGCAGTTCTTC.

This clonotype was detected many times. The gene calls are TRBV20-1 and TRBJ1-2, with 9 bases fitting TRBD1. Germline V gene data show CDR1 as DFQATT and CDR2 as SNEGSKA (reference sequence). The trim removed 1 base at V and 4 bases at J, leaving 10 bases unmatched. The CDR3 extends over 16 amino acids. DNA of the CDR3: TGCAGTGCTAGAGCCGCCAGGGACAGGGTTGGCTATGGCTACACCTTC. This codes for CSARAARDRVGYGYTF.

The chain joins TRBV6-2 or TRBV6-3 to TRBJ1-2; D is unresolved. CDR3 length: 9 residues. Germline lookup yields CDR1 MNHEY and CDR2 SVGEGT. V was shortened by 7 bases and J by 8 bases, with 5 bases between the two germline ends. As DNA, the CDR3 is TGTGCCAGCATGGGGGGCTACACCTTC. Protein product: CASMGGYTF.

This clonotype was counted at least ten times. The chain is built from TRBV5-1 and TRBJ2-2, with D perhaps matching TRBD1 or TRBD2 (6 bases each). Germline assignment: CDR1 SGHRS and CDR2 YFSETQ. The CDR3 sequence is 14 residues long. Deletions cut 0 bases from V and 7 bases from J, with 10 bases between. Here the CDR3 reads CASSLVGGVGELFF. The CDR3 coding sequence is TGCGCCAGCAGCTTGGTGGGGGGCGTCGGGGAGCTGTTTTTT.

This clonotype has ten or more counts. The gene calls are TRBV5-1 and TRBJ1-4; perhaps TRBD1 as D (5 bases). Germline V gene sequence: CDR1 SGHRS, CDR2 YFSETQ. Trimming removed 1 base from V and 8 bases from J, with 15 bases in between. The CDR3 has 15 residues. CDR3: CASSLSQGGGEKLFF. In DNA, the CDR3 is TGCGCCAGCAGCTTGTCTCAAGGTGGGGGAGAAAAACTGTTTTTT.

This clonotype has a handful of counts. This chain uses TRBV20-1 with TRBJ2-5, with 8 nucleotides matching TRBD2. The CDR3 sequence is 18 residues long. Germline V gene sequence: CDR1 DFQATT, CDR2 SNEGSKA (reference sequence). V gave up 2 bases and J gave up 2 bases; unmatched junction bases: 16. The CDR3: CSARLILVASGQQETQYF. The DNA of the CDR3 is TGCAGTGCTAGACTTATCCTGGTGGCTAGCGGGCAGCAAGAGACCCAGTACTTC.

This chain uses TRBV4-2 with TRBJ2-2, with D hard to call. The ends were cut back, 0 bases at V and 6 bases at J, with 5 bases in the middle. This CDR3 has 13 amino acids. Germline CDR1 is LGHNA and CDR2 is YNFKEQ. CDR3 amino acids: CASSQDLAGELFF. In nucleotides, the CDR3 is TGTGCCAGCAGCCAAGACCTAGCCGGGGAGCTGTTTTTT.

This clonotype came up many times. The chain is built from TRBV11-2 and TRBJ2-5; 8 bases line up with TRBD1. V trimming: 7 bases; J trimming: 4 bases; junction bases outside the gene matches: 11. In germline, CDR1 is SGHAT, CDR2 FQNNGV. The CDR3 length is 15 residues. The CDR3 spells CASTLSTGGGETQYF. Written as DNA, the CDR3 is TGTGCCAGCACACTGAGTACAGGGGGAGGAGAGACCCAGTACTTC. Full variable domain (rest looked up from reference TRBV11-2 and TRBJ2-5): EAGVAQSPRYKIIEKRQSVAFWCNPISGHATLYWYQQILGQGPKLLIQFQNNGVVDDSQLPKDRFSAERLKGVDSTLKIQPAKLEDSAVYLCASTLSTGGGETQYFGPGTRLLVL.

In this sample, this clonotype turned up many times. V usage is TRBV20-1 and J usage is TRBJ2-1; 10 bases line up with TRBD2. The CDR3 is made up of 16 amino acids. J gave up 5 bases and V 1 base, and 8 bases lay outside the gene matches. Germline lookup yields CDR1 DFQATT and CDR2 SNEGSKA (reference sequence). CDR3 DNA sequence: TGCAGTGCTAGAGGAAAGAGCGGGAGGGTAAACAATGAGCAGTTCTTC. Protein: CSARGKSGRVNNEQFF.

This clonotype came up many times. The V and J genes are TRBV20-1 and TRBJ2-1; 14 bases line up with TRBD2. CDR1 DFQATT and CDR2 SNEGSKA come from the germline V gene (reference sequence). The CDR3 is 15 amino acids. Trimming at V came to 6 bases and at J to 1 base, leaving 2 bases not matched to a gene. CDR3 sequence: CSAGTSGSSYNEQFF. The CDR3 region has the DNA TGCAGTGCCGGGACTAGCGGGAGTTCCTACAATGAGCAGTTCTTC.

For this clonotype: A far larger clone is only one base removed, so a read error is likely. The CDR3 ends on some other residue instead of the conserved phenylalanine or tryptophan, so this is likely a read error. The chain combines TRBV6-1 with TRBJ2-7, with TRBD1 matching 7 bases. The end of the DNA aligns better with TRBJ2-1, so the J call may be wrong. The CDR3 length is 15 residues. Germline V gene data show CDR1 as MNHNS and CDR2 as SASEGT. Written as DNA, the CDR3 is TGTGCCAGCAGTCCCTCAGGGGGAATCGACAATGAGCAGTTCTCC. Its translation is CASSPSGGIDNEQFS.

There are many counts of this clonotype. The V gene is TRBV6-2 or TRBV6-3, the J gene TRBJ2-1; D might be TRBD2 (6 bases). V lost 0 bases and J 9 bases, leaving 18 bases between the germline ends. Germline CDR1 and CDR2: MNHEY and SVGEGT. The CDR3 loop spans 16 amino acids. CDR3 sequence reads: CASSYSRGGLTIEQFF. CDR3 nucleotides: TGTGCCAGCAGTTACTCGCGGGGAGGACTTACCATTGAGCAGTTCTTC.

This clonotype was counted ten times or more. An end of the junction differs from the germline gene, which may be a read error. This sequence joins TRBV27 and TRBJ1-6; 12 nucleotides agree with TRBD1. Germline lookup yields CDR1 MNHEY and CDR2 SMNVEV (reference sequence). The CDR3 consists of 17 residues. CDR3 nucleotides: TGTGCCAGCAGTATATCCGACCGGGACAGGGGGCTAATACCCCTCCACTTT. Its translation is CASSISDRDRGLIPLHF.

This clonotype came up many times. V is TRBV6-1 and J is TRBJ1-4; D uncertain. Between the trimmed V and J ends, which lost 0 bases and 11 bases, there was a span of 22 bases. This CDR3 comprises 17 residues. From germline, CDR1 is MNHNS and CDR2 SASEGT. DNA of the CDR3: TGTGCCAGCAGTGAAGCGGCTCTACCCCGTGACGGCGGGAAACTGTTTTTT. It is translated as CASSEAALPRDGGKLFF.

This clonotype was found a few times. The chain combines TRBV11-2 with TRBJ2-7; D is perhaps TRBD1 (6 bases). Germline-derived CDR1 and CDR2 are SGHAT and FQNNGV. CDR3 size: 14 residues. With 1 base removed from V and 4 bases from J, the gap between germline ends came to 11 bases. CDR3 loop: CASSLARQGYEQYF. CDR3 nucleotides: TGTGCCAGCAGCTTAGCCCGCCAGGGGTACGAGCAGTACTTC.

This clonotype was found many times. The J gene is TRBJ2-2, the V gene TRBV12-3 or TRBV12-4; a possible D gene is TRBD1 (6 bases). The CDR3 spans 15 residues. V was trimmed by 5 bases and J by 6 bases, leaving 16 bases between them. The CDR3 region has the DNA TGTGCCAGCAGTCTAGGGACAAATTCGGCCGGGGAGCTGTTTTTT. Residues: CASSLGTNSAGELFF.

This clonotype was counted ten times or more. The chain joins TRBV5-1 to TRBJ2-3; D is perhaps TRBD1 (5 bases). V lost 3 bases, J lost 1 base, and 6 bases lay in between. This CDR3 spans 13 amino acids. Germline V gives CDR1 SGHRS, CDR2 YFSETQ. The CDR3 nucleotides are TGCGCCAGCAGCTCACAGGGCACAGATACGCAGTATTTT. Amino acid sequence: CASSSQGTDTQYF.

The V call is TRBV28, the J call TRBJ2-3; no firm D call. Trimming stripped 5 bases from V and 2 bases from J, with 17 bases between. The CDR3 spans 16 residues. The germline V gene has CDR1 MDHEN and CDR2 SYDVKM. CDR3 bases: TGTGCCAGCAGTCAGCTCCCCTCGGGCCCCACAGATACGCAGTATTTT. As protein: CASSQLPSGPTDTQYF.

At least ten counts were recorded for this clonotype. The rearrangement uses TRBV12-3 or TRBV12-4 and TRBJ2-5, with 7 bases aligning to TRBD1. The CDR3 length is 15 residues. V dropped 3 bases and J dropped 4; count of bases not matched to a gene: 8. The chain's CDR3 is CASSFQGGGGETQYF. CDR3 bases: TGTGCCAGCAGTTTTCAAGGGGGCGGTGGAGAGACCCAGTACTTC.

A few counts support this clonotype. A far bigger clonotype differs at one base, so this is likely a read error. The J gene is TRBJ2-4, the V gene TRBV13; D is possibly TRBD1 (6 bases). TRBJ2-5 explains the end of the DNA better; the J call may be wrong. The V gene's germline CDR1 is PRHDT and CDR2 FYEKMQ (reference sequence). This CDR3 region has 16 residues. The CDR3 coding sequence is TGTGCCAGCAGGAGCTGGGGGCAGGGTGGTATAGAGACCCAGTACTTC. This codes for CASRSWGQGGIETQYF.

This clonotype was counted at least ten times. The chain uses TRBV27 and TRBJ2-5; 9 bases match TRBD2. The length of the CDR3 is 14 residues. J gave up 5 bases and V 0 bases, and 1 base lay outside the gene matches. The germline V gene has CDR1 MNHEY and CDR2 SMNVEV (reference sequence). The CDR3 protein is CASSLSLAGETQYF. In nucleotides, the CDR3 is TGTGCCAGCAGTTTATCGCTAGCGGGGGAGACCCAGTACTTC.